The sequence of this T cell receptor (beta chain) was determined in a study of T cells in Graves' hyperthyroidism and ophthalmopathy. V was pared by 3 bases and J by 4 bases, with 12 bases between. CDR3 length equals 14 residues. CDR1 is MNHEY and CDR2 is SVGAGI in the germline V gene. Amplified TCR beta CDR3 regions derived from RNA transcripts. The study used the HTBI primer set for a first-round RT-PCR of the TCR CDR3. TCRdb processed the multiplex PCR reads anew with MiXCR; each CDR3 protein has one entry. The table shows 650,000 to 850,000 distinct CDR3 sequences, with over 15% occurring only once. A sample of blood taken at first hyperthyroidism diagnosis preceded any ophthalmopathy symptoms.

This sequence joins TRBV6-5 and TRBJ1-1; D gene ambiguous. The sequence was collected from a woman in her 50s with Graves' hyperthyroidism that later progressed to Graves' ophthalmopathy. The sequenced sample was blood. The CDR3 protein is CASSYIAVGTEAFF. The CDR3 nucleotides are TGTGCCAGCAGTTATATAGCGGTTGGCACTGAAGCTTTCTTT.